The 24 T cell receptor beta chains below were found in one sample sequenced in a study of blood T cell repertoires in COVID-19. This table comes from immunoSEQ multiplex PCR, and its TCRdb copy is limited to in-frame clones, with some not included. The sample includes more than 200,000 clones, roughly 86% of them seen just once. Specimen: PBMCs or T cells enriched from blood (not recorded which). These receptors came from a woman aged 45-65 years who had recovered from COVID-19.

The chain uses TRBV4-1 and TRBJ2-6; no clear D. This CDR3 is built from 18 residues. CDR1 and CDR2 from the germline V gene are MGHRA and YSYEKL. V shed 0 bases and J shed 5 bases, with 17 bases lying between them. CDR3 DNA: TGCGCCAGCAGCCAAGAGGGCCCGCTCCGCAGGTGGGCCAACGTCCTGACTTTC. Its translation is CASSQEGPLRRWANVLTF.

The chain joins TRBV11-2 to TRBJ2-7; 9 bases agree with TRBD2. CDR1 and CDR2 from the germline V gene are SGHAT and FQNNGV. The CDR3 sequence is 15 residues long. J gave up 3 bases and V 0 bases, and 3 bases lay outside the gene matches. The CDR3 region is CASSLEAGGHYEQYF. The CDR3, as DNA: TGTGCCAGCAGCTTAGAAGCGGGAGGACACTACGAGCAGTACTTC.

This clone was found a few times. This chain joins TRBV5-1 and TRBJ2-2; 8 positions match TRBD1. Trimming at V came to 2 bases and at J to 5 bases, leaving 5 bases not matched to a gene. This CDR3 is built from 15 residues. In germline, CDR1 is SGHRS, CDR2 YFSETQ. The CDR3 nucleotides are TGCGCCAGCAGCTTACAGCAGGGGGCGACCGGGGAGCTGTTTTTT. Its protein product is CASSLQQGATGELFF.

The chain joins TRBV4-1 to TRBJ2-5; 12 bases line up with TRBD1. This CDR3 has 15 residues. V shed 6 bases, J shed 3 bases, and the junction held 5 bases outside the gene matches. The V gene's germline CDR1 is MGHRA and CDR2 YSYEKL. Here the CDR3 reads CASRSGTGGEETQYF. The CDR3 DNA is TGCGCCAGCAGGAGCGGGACAGGGGGCGAAGAGACCCAGTACTTC.

This chain uses TRBV24-1 with TRBJ2-3; D might be TRBD1 (5 bases). Germline-derived CDR1 and CDR2 are KGHDR and SFDVKD. The CDR3 is 15 residues long. Trimming removed 3 bases at V and 0 bases at J, with 9 bases between. CDR3 sequence: CATSDKGQSTDTQYF. The CDR3 region has the DNA TGTGCCACCAGTGATAAAGGACAAAGCACAGATACGCAGTATTTT.

The J gene is TRBJ2-1, the V gene TRBV10-1; 10 bases are a match to TRBD2. Per germline, CDR1 WNHNN and CDR2 SYGVQD (reference sequence). V trimming: 2 bases; J trimming: 5 bases; junction bases outside the gene matches: 3. The CDR3 has 15 amino acids. This CDR3 is CASSEGTSVHNEQFF. The CDR3 nucleotides read TGCGCCAGCAGTGAGGGGACTAGCGTCCACAATGAGCAGTTCTTC.

Comment on this clone: A junction boundary mismatches the germline segment, possibly from a read error. V usage is TRBV7-7 and J usage is TRBJ2-2; 11 bases fit TRBD2. CDR3 size: 15 residues. CDR1 is SSHAT and CDR2 is FNYEAQ in the germline V gene (reference sequence). CDR3 in amino acids: CASSLAGGGTGELFF. The CDR3 region has the DNA TGTGCTAGCAGCTTAGCGGGAGGGGGAACCGGGGAGCTGTTTTTT.

The chain employs TRBV7-9 and TRBJ1-2; TRBD1 might be the D (6 bases). CDR1 and CDR2 from the germline V gene are SEHNR and FQNEAQ (reference sequence). This CDR3 contains 14 residues. The V and J ends lost 5 bases and 13 bases respectively, with 23 bases between them. This chain's CDR3 is CASSVTRQEDLSTF. The CDR3 bases are TGTGCCAGCAGCGTTACCCGACAGGAGGATCTCTCCACCTTC.

The chain joins TRBV12-5 to TRBJ2-2, with TRBD2 matching 7 bases. This CDR3 comprises 15 residues. The germline gives CDR1 LGHNT, CDR2 FRNRAP. V lost 3 bases and J lost 1; bases outside the gene matches: 2. CDR3 nucleotide sequence: TGTGCTAGTGGTTTATGGGAGGGGAACACCGGGGAGCTGTTTTTT. Residues: CASGLWEGNTGELFF.

The V call is TRBV9, the J call TRBJ1-2; D unclear. The CDR3 length is 16 residues. Trimming removed 2 bases from V and 2 bases from J, with 16 bases in between. Germline CDR1 and CDR2: SGDLS and YYNGEE. CDR3 region: CASSVGPRGGNYGYTF. The DNA of the CDR3 is TGTGCCAGCAGCGTTGGGCCCCGAGGAGGGAACTATGGCTACACCTTC. Full variable domain (remainder filled in from reference TRBV9 and TRBJ1-2): DSGVTQTPKHLITATGQRVTLRCSPRSGDLSVYWYQQSLDQGLQFLIQYYNGEERAKGNILERFSAQQFPDLHSELNLSSLELGDSALYFCASSVGPRGGNYGYTFGSGTRLTVV.

This chain connects TRBV28 to TRBJ1-1; D is undetermined. Looked up from germline, CDR1 is MDHEN and CDR2 is SYDVKM. The V end lost 6 bases, the J end lost 5 bases, and 13 bases lay between the germline ends. This CDR3 spans 13 amino acids. The CDR3 loop is CASSRPGRTEAFF. CDR3 in DNA: TGTGCCAGCAGCAGACCGGGGAGGACTGAAGCTTTCTTT.

The chain couples TRBV27 to TRBJ1-2; tentative D call: TRBD1 (5 bases). V lost 6 bases, J lost 4 bases, and 12 bases lay in between. Germline V lookup: CDR1 MNHEY, CDR2 SMNVEV (reference sequence). The CDR3 sequence is 13 residues long. CDR3 coding DNA: TGTGCCAGCAGCCTGGGGGAGGCCTATGGCTACACCTTC. This codes for CASSLGEAYGYTF.

J is TRBJ1-1 and V is TRBV5-8; 8 positions match TRBD1. Germline CDR1 reads SGHTS; CDR2 reads YDEGEE. The CDR3 runs to 13 residues. V lost 5 bases and J lost 4; bases outside the gene matches: 4. The CDR3 protein is CASRRTGGTEAFF. The CDR3 DNA reads TGTGCCAGCAGACGCACAGGGGGCACTGAAGCTTTCTTT.

V and J are TRBV28 and TRBJ2-3; no firm D call. Between the trimmed V and J ends, which lost 5 bases and 7 bases, there was a span of 16 bases. CDR3 length: 14 amino acids. Germline V gene lookup returns CDR1 MDHEN and CDR2 SYDVKM. CDR3: CASSLTSVANTQYF. The DNA for the CDR3 is TGTGCCAGCAGTCTCACCTCGGTAGCCAATACGCAGTATTTT.

The V and J genes are TRBV4-1 and TRBJ1-5; D not certain. This CDR3 is built from 16 residues. The germline gives CDR1 MGHRA, CDR2 YSYEKL. V was trimmed by 0 bases and J by 1 base, leaving 10 bases between them. In DNA, the CDR3 is TGCGCCAGCAGCCAAGAAGAGTTCGTAAGCAATCAGCCCCAGCATTTT. This encodes CASSQEEFVSNQPQHF.

The J gene is TRBJ1-1, the V gene TRBV19, with TRBD1 matching over 10 bases. Germline V gene data show CDR1 as LNHDA and CDR2 as SQIVND (reference sequence). This CDR3 has 14 amino acids. Trimming cost V 10 bases and J 1 base; bases outside gene matches: 6. CDR3 in amino acids: CATQTGGKNTEAFF. For the CDR3, the DNA is TGTGCCACCCAGACAGGGGGCAAGAACACTGAAGCTTTCTTT.

This chain joins TRBV13 and TRBJ2-1; tentative D call: TRBD2 (5 bases). Germline CDR1 PRHDT, CDR2 FYEKMQ (reference sequence). V was cut by 3 bases and J by 7 bases, with 10 bases left in between. This CDR3 contains 13 residues. For the CDR3, the DNA is TGTGCCAGCAGCTTCTTTCGAGGGAATGAGCAGTTCTTC. Protein: CASSFFRGNEQFF.

This sequence joins TRBV7-8 and TRBJ1-4, with D possibly TRBD1 on 5 matching bases. The germline V gene has CDR1 SGHVS and CDR2 FQNEAQ. CDR3 size: 15 residues. V lost 0 bases and J 8 bases, leaving 13 bases between the germline ends. The CDR3 DNA reads as TGTGCCAGCAGCTTAGCGAACAGGCAGGGAGAAAAACTGTTTTTT. As protein: CASSLANRQGEKLFF.

The rearrangement links TRBV9 to TRBJ1-1; tentative D call: TRBD1 (6 bases). Trimming shortened V by 0 bases and J by 1 base, and 10 bases separated the two germline ends. Per germline, CDR1 SGDLS and CDR2 YYNGEE. The CDR3 runs 15 residues. The CDR3 spells CASSVGSGANTEAFF. DNA for the CDR3: TGTGCCAGCAGCGTAGGTTCAGGGGCGAACACTGAAGCTTTCTTT.

The V gene is TRBV19, the J gene TRBJ2-7; the match to TRBD1 covers 7 bases. Germline values: CDR1 LNHDA, CDR2 SQIVND (reference sequence). J lost 6 bases, V lost 2 bases, and 7 bases had no gene match. The CDR3 is made up of 14 amino acids. The CDR3 protein is CASSIRTGASEQYF. As DNA, the CDR3 is TGTGCCAGTAGTATAAGAACAGGGGCGTCCGAGCAGTACTTC.

This clone was counted between two and nine times. The V call is TRBV7-8, the J call TRBJ1-3; TRBD1 might be the D (5 bases). Between the trimmed V and J ends, which lost 1 base and 2 bases, there was a span of 9 bases. The CDR3 covers 15 residues. In germline, CDR1 is SGHVS, CDR2 FQNEAQ. The CDR3 nucleotides read TGTGCCAGCAGCTTAGTATGGACACCTGGAAACACCATATATTTT. Amino acids: CASSLVWTPGNTIYF.

The rearrangement uses TRBV27 and TRBJ1-5; 10 bases are shared with TRBD1. From germline, CDR1 is MNHEY and CDR2 SMNVEV (reference sequence). With V trimmed by 3 bases and J by 3 bases, 2 bases remained unmatched. CDR3 length equals 15 residues. The CDR3 DNA follows: TGTGCCAGCAGTTTGGGACAGGGGATCAATCAGCCCCAGCATTTT. Protein product: CASSLGQGINQPQHF.

This CDR3 reads CASTALRGSYGYTF. The CDR3 DNA follows: TGTGCCAGCACCGCCCTCAGGGGGAGTTATGGCTACACCTTC. The V and J genes are TRBV6-5 and TRBJ1-2; TRBD1 aligns across 7 bases. This CDR3 contains 14 residues. The J segment lost 5 bases and the V segment lost 7 bases, leaving 10 bases of the junction unmatched. Germline-derived CDR1 and CDR2 are MNHEY and SVGAGI.

The genes are TRBV6-5 and TRBJ1-2; 9 positions agree with TRBD1. This CDR3 has 14 residues. With V trimmed by 2 bases and J by 7 bases, 5 bases remained unmatched. The germline V gene encodes CDR1 MNHEY and CDR2 SVGAGI. The CDR3 nucleotides are TGTGCCAGCAGTTACCGGGGACAGGGAGGTGGCTACACCTTC. Amino acid sequence: CASSYRGQGGGYTF.